This TCR beta chain appears in the sequencing data of a study of molecular identifiers for immune sequencing clone quantification. TCRdb reanalysed the PCR reads using MiXCR and keeps one entry per CDR3 protein. The sample includes 400,000 to 600,000 distinct CDR3 sequences, about a fifth seen only once; the top ten take about 0.8%. In its sample, this clonotype was seen many times. CDR3 length: 15 amino acids. V dropped 1 base and J dropped 3 bases, with 11 bases sitting between them. CDR1 is MGHRA and CDR2 is YSYEKL in the germline V gene. The chain carries TRBV4-1 and TRBJ2-3; maybe TRBD2 (6 bases). This clonotype originated in a human donor in good health. Some libraries in this study had Jurkat cell RNA spiked in. Sequenced sample: naive CD8+ T cells from blood, with Jurkat cell RNA spiked in. The subset was: FACS-sorted CD8+CD4-CCR7+CD45RA+ naive T cells. DNA for the CDR3: TGCGCCAGCAGCCAAGTAGCGGCAGCTACAGATACGCAGTATTTT. Translated: CASSQVAAATDTQYF.